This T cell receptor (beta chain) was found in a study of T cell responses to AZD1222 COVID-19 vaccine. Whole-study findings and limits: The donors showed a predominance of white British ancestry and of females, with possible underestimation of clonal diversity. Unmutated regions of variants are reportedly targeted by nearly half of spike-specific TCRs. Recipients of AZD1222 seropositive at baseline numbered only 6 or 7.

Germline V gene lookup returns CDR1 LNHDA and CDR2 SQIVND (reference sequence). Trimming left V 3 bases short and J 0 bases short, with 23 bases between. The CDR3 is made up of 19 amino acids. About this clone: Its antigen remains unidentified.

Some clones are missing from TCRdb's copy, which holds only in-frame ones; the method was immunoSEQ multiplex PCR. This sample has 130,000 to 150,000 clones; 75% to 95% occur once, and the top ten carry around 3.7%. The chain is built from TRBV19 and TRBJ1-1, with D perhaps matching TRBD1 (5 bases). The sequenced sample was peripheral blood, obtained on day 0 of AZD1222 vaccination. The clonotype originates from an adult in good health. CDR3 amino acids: CASSIMQEAGRSMNTEAFF. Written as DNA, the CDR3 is TGTGCCAGTAGTATTATGCAGGAGGCAGGGAGATCCATGAACACTGAAGCTTTCTTT.